Here is one TCR beta chain with its context. Its specificity is not known. This sample was included in a study of post-analysis software for immune sequencing data. About the research overall: The cohort encompassed relapsing-remitting, secondary progressive and progressive-relapsing multiple sclerosis disease courses.

Regarding the study as a whole: Included in a set of roughly five TRBV segments more frequent in patients than controls were TRBV5-6, TRBV5-1 and TRBV20-1. Controls had significantly higher normalized Chao1 diversity than multiple sclerosis patients.

The CDR3 has 15 amino acids. Germline V gives CDR1 DFQATT, CDR2 SNEGSKA (reference sequence). V was clipped by 1 base and J by 2 bases; unmatched bases: 7. Each TCR beta cDNA library carried unique molecular identifiers. When roughly 0.85 to 11 million T cells were used, they gave 500,000 or so cDNA molecules. Via MiXCR, TCRdb re-called the PCR reads, giving one row per CDR3 protein. This table has hundreds of thousands of distinct CDR3 sequences, around 60% appearing once. This chain links TRBV20-1 with TRBJ2-7; TRBD2 matches at 8 bases. Material for sequencing was blood. The receptor was isolated from a girl aged 2-10 years with multiple sclerosis. The CDR3 bases are TGCAGTGCTAGAGTGAAGGAGCGGGGGACCTACGAGCAGTACTTC. Residues: CSARVKERGTYEQYF.